These T cell receptor beta chains were read from a single sample in a study of tumor and adjacent non-tumor tissue in lung cancer. TCRdb called the multiplex PCR reads again in MiXCR, with one record for every CDR3 protein. The sample carries about 80,000 distinct CDR3 sequences, roughly 72% recorded once. Sample: lung tumor tissue. The receptors derive from a woman in her thirties or forties with non-small cell lung cancer. Both conserved end residues are trimmed from each CDR3. The order of the fields is V gene, CDR3 protein.

>TRBV29-1
SVGERGSQPQH
>TRBV11-3
ARSGTRGVGANVLS
>TRBV6-1
TSGKSGRGAAGGGYT
>TRBV5-8
ASSYWSGGQNTGELF
>TRBV14
ASSPAAGTSGRGRACEQY
>TRBV29-1
SVEDRWLEDIQY
>TRBV5-6
ASSSPSVLGSNYGYT
>TRBV11-3
ASSSPGQGGNEQF
>TRBV12-3/TRBV12-4
ASSLWGDSAKETQY
>TRBV11-3
ANSWGQGWGVDEQF
>TRBV20-1
SARSGSPGVL
>TRBV13
ASSLRDRGFPEAF
>TRBV29-1
SVASLRTGTYNEQF
>TRBV28
VSSLIADRAYEQY
>TRBV5-4
ASSLGQGVDTLH
>TRBV12-5
ASGTAGKEETHY
>TRBV12-3/TRBV12-4
PSSFKGGINQPQH
>TRBV6-2/TRBV6-3
TSTTGIGQAGDLF
>TRBV11-2
TNSTALDPHTDTQY
>TRBV6-5
AGFGRWNSPLH
>TRBV20-1
SVTASGAGNEQF
>TRBV12-3/TRBV12-4
ASSLIQGPGQPQH
>TRBV7-9
GSSRRLAGQETQY
>TRBV14
TSSWGGGFAEAF
>TRBV28
ASSLSITYGYT
>TRBV6-1
ASSNTTRSDTEAF
>TRBV29-1
TISSDNEEF
>TRBV9
ASSVRLAGGSGSYTGELF
>TRBV6-1
ANSSTYEQY
>TRBV6-5
ASSYQGTKSYT
>TRBV4-1
ASSQDPQGDYDYT
>TRBV5-1
ASAPGVRETQY
>TRBV6-2/TRBV6-3
ASSYGQWLGAQ
>TRBV7-9
TSSFARPGGLNTEAY
>TRBV20-1
SGTPSGRADTQY
>TRBV9
VSSEEAGGYNERF
>TRBV11-2
TSSQIKRVNYGYT
>TRBV6-5
PSSYSQTSGTDTQY
>TRBV4-1
TSSLGIGTQETQY
>TRBV28
ASMGDTEQY
>TRBV5-5
ASSRRDKDAGELF
>TRBV29-1
SVECPDLTTGELF
>TRBV5-4
ASSYRDTGELF
>TRBV11-2
AGSPVRDTEAF
>TRBV20-1
SARSPGQGVKGDQPQH
>TRBV20-1
SARVGSGMTRSLDTQY
>TRBV7-9
ASSLGGYGSIEHF
>TRBV11-2
ASSLGLQHQGETQY
>TRBV7-8
VSSLATGTFGYT
>TRBV5-1
ASSFGTVQEIQY